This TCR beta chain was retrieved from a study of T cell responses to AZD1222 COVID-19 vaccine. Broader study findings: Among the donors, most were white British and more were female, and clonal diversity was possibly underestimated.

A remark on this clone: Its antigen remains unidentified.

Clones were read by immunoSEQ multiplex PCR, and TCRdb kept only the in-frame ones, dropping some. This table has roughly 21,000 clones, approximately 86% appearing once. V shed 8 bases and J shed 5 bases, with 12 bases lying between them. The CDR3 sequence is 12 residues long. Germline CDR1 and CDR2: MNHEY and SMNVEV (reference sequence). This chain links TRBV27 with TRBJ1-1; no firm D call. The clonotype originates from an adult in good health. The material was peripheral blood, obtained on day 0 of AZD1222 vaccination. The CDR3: CASRGQLTEAFF. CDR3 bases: TGTGCCAGCCGCGGGCAGTTAACTGAAGCTTTCTTT.